The 30 T cell receptor beta chains reported below all come from one sample, sequenced in a study of human T cells and chemical hapten exposure. Sample time point: pre-sensitization, week 0. Sample treatment: therapeutic diphenylcyclopropenone sensitization with weekly scalp DPC. Total RNA extraction was carried out from unfractionated whole blood. TCRdb reanalysed the RACE reads using MiXCR and keeps one entry per CDR3 protein. The repertoire has about 55,000 distinct CDR3 sequences, approximately 9.5% of them found once; the top ten carry roughly 9%. This specimen consisted of whole blood, obtained in connection with sensitization to the hapten diphenylcyclopropenone (DPC). These receptors all stem from a woman in her twenties or thirties with alopecia areata. Some clones in this sample may be carry-over from other donors' samples.

This clonotype was detected a few times. The V gene is TRBV4-3, the J gene TRBJ2-7; 7 bases agree with TRBD1. Germline assignment: CDR1 LGHNA and CDR2 YSLEER. The CDR3 spans 16 residues. V lost 0 bases to trimming and J lost 6 bases; unmatched junction nucleotides: 11. CDR3 sequence: CASSQERQGVFSEQYF. The CDR3 coding sequence is TGCGCCAGCAGCCAAGAGAGACAGGGCGTTTTTAGCGAGCAGTACTTC.

In its sample, this clonotype was seen many times. The chain joins TRBV20-1 to TRBJ2-7; 10 bases line up with TRBD2. The germline gives CDR1 DFQATT, CDR2 SNEGSKA (reference sequence). CDR3 length: 13 residues. The CDR3, as DNA: TGCAGCGTCCCTAGCGGGGGCACGCAAGAGCAGTACTTC. This encodes CSVPSGGTQEQYF.

This clonotype turned up a few times. This chain joins TRBV5-6 and TRBJ1-6; 8 nucleotides agree with TRBD1. The CDR3 contains 14 residues. V lost 1 base, J lost 8 bases, and 2 bases stayed unmatched. CDR1 and CDR2 from the germline V gene are SGHDT and YYEEEE. The CDR3 coding sequence is TGTGCCAGCAGCTTGCAGGGGGCCCATTCACCCCTCCACTTT. Translation: CASSLQGAHSPLHF. The whole variable domain, remainder taken from reference TRBV5-6 and TRBJ1-6, is DAGVTQSPTHLIKTRGQQVTLRCSPKSGHDTVSWYQQALGQGPQFIFQYYEEEERQRGNFPDRFSGHQFPNYSSELNVNALLLGDSALYLCASSLQGAHSPLHFGNGTRLTVT.

About this clonotype itself: One end of the junction is discordant with germline, which a read error may explain. The chain joins TRBV7-2 to TRBJ2-3; TRBD2 matches at 7 bases. The CDR3 extends over 12 amino acids. Looked up from germline, CDR1 is SGHTA and CDR2 is FQGNSA. The CDR3 sequence is CASSLRRGNLSF. CDR3 coding DNA: TGTGCCAGCAGCTTAAGGCGGGGGAACCTCTCCTTT.

There are a few counts of this clonotype. The chain joins TRBV6-2 or TRBV6-3 to TRBJ2-2, with 9 positions matching TRBD1. V gave up 2 bases and J gave up 5 bases; unmatched junction bases: 6. The CDR3 has 16 residues. From germline, CDR1 is MNHEY and CDR2 SVGEGT. The CDR3 reads CASSYGDRVNTGELFF. DNA of the CDR3: TGTGCCAGCAGTTACGGGGACAGGGTGAATACCGGGGAGCTGTTTTTT.

The J gene is TRBJ2-1, the V gene TRBV12-3 or TRBV12-4; a possible D gene is TRBD1 (6 bases). V was cut by 7 bases and J by 8 bases, with 18 bases left in between. The CDR3 covers 14 residues. The DNA of the CDR3 is TGTGCCAGCACCGCCGGGACATTGCTGGATGAGCAGTTCTTC. Translation: CASTAGTLLDEQFF.

In this sample, this clonotype turned up many times. The chain combines TRBV3-1 with TRBJ1-1; 8 bases are a match to TRBD1. CDR3 size: 14 residues. With 3 bases clipped from V and 7 bases from J, the junction kept 7 bases outside the gene matches. Germline assignment: CDR1 LGHDT and CDR2 YNNKEL (reference sequence). CDR3 in DNA: TGTGCCAGCAGCCATCGGACAGGGAAGGGTGAAGCTTTCTTT. Translated, it gives CASSHRTGKGEAFF.

The chain is built from TRBV10-3 and TRBJ2-7; 10 bases match TRBD1. With V trimmed by 8 bases and J by 4 bases, 11 bases remained unmatched. CDR1 and CDR2 from the germline V gene are ENHRY and SYGVKD. The CDR3 covers 15 residues. DNA for the CDR3: TGTGCCATCCTAGGGGGGACAGGGGCCCAGTACGAGCAGTACTTC. Its translation is CAILGGTGAQYEQYF.

The rearrangement joins TRBV19 to TRBJ1-5; TRBD1 matches 7 bases. Germline CDR1 and CDR2: LNHDA and SQIVND (reference sequence). CDR3 length: 15 amino acids. V was pared by 10 bases and J by 5 bases, with 14 bases of the junction left unmatched. The CDR3 region has the DNA TGTGCCACCCAGCCCCGACAGGGTGTTGATCAGCCCCAGCATTTT. It translates to CATQPRQGVDQPQHF.

V usage is TRBV7-2 and J usage is TRBJ1-5; 10 nucleotides match TRBD1. V lost 7 bases to trimming and J lost 2 bases; unmatched junction nucleotides: 5. CDR1 and CDR2 from the germline V gene are SGHTA and FQGNSA. The CDR3 runs to 15 residues. CDR3 amino acids: CASTRQGAGNQPQHF. CDR3 coding DNA: TGTGCCAGCACCCGACAGGGGGCCGGCAATCAGCCCCAGCATTTT.

This chain uses TRBV20-1 with TRBJ2-5; D tentatively reads TRBD1 or TRBD2 (6 bases each). The CDR3 is made up of 16 amino acids. Between the trimmed V and J ends, which lost 2 bases and 4 bases, there was a span of 20 bases. The V gene's germline CDR1 is DFQATT and CDR2 SNEGSKA (reference sequence). The CDR3 sequence: CSARQTGARTPETQYF. The CDR3 bases are TGCAGTGCTAGACAGACGGGGGCCCGAACCCCAGAGACCCAGTACTTC.

This clonotype was counted ten times or more. V gene TRBV20-1 combines with J gene TRBJ1-5, with a tentative D call TRBD1 (5 bases). V dropped 3 bases and J dropped 0 bases, with 12 bases sitting between them. Germline lookup yields CDR1 DFQATT and CDR2 SNEGSKA (reference sequence). This CDR3 is built from 15 residues. The CDR3 spells CSASITGYSNQPQHF. The DNA for the CDR3 is TGCAGTGCTAGTATTACAGGTTATAGCAATCAGCCCCAGCATTTT.

This clonotype is labeled as medium-sized. The chain carries TRBV28 and TRBJ1-1, with unresolved D. Trimming took off 7 bases at V and 0 bases at J, with 18 bases between the two ends. CDR3 size: 16 residues. Germline V gene sequence: CDR1 MDHEN, CDR2 SYDVKM. CDR3 region: CASNSWARLLNTEAFF. In DNA, the CDR3 is TGTGCCAGCAACTCATGGGCCCGTCTCTTGAACACTGAAGCTTTCTTT.

This clonotype was observed a few times. The chain is built from TRBV30 and TRBJ2-3; D not resolved. The germline V gene encodes CDR1 GTSNPN and CDR2 SVGIG (reference sequence). The CDR3 extends over 14 amino acids. Trimming stripped 2 bases from V and 0 bases from J, with 9 bases between. The DNA of the CDR3 is TGTGCCTGGAGTCGGATCCTTAGCACAGATACGCAGTATTTT. Translation: CAWSRILSTDTQYF.

At least ten counts were recorded for this clonotype. The rearrangement links TRBV4-1 to TRBJ1-5, with no clear D. Germline V lookup: CDR1 MGHRA, CDR2 YSYEKL. V lost 2 bases and J lost 5, with 19 bases in between. This CDR3 spans 17 amino acids. The CDR3 nucleotides read TGCGCCAGCAGCCAAAGAGGAGGCTTCGAGGAGGATCAGCCCCAGCATTTT. It codes for CASSQRGGFEEDQPQHF.

This clonotype was seen a handful of times. The chain carries TRBV7-9 and TRBJ1-1, with D possibly being TRBD1 (6 bases). The germline CDR1 and CDR2 sequences are SEHNR and FQNEAQ (reference sequence). Deletions cut 8 bases from V and 10 bases from J, with 17 bases between. This CDR3 has 12 amino acids. Here the CDR3 DNA reads TGTGCCAGCGGGGGGGCGCGAGAGGGAGCTTTCTTT. Translation: CASGGAREGAFF.

The V call is TRBV7-3, the J call TRBJ2-2, with a possible D match to TRBD2 (6 bases). There are 16 residues in the CDR3. Germline V CDR1 and CDR2: SGHTA, FQGTGA. Trimming cost V 5 bases and J 4 bases, with 17 bases left between them. The CDR3 bases are TGTGCCAGCAGCCTAAACCCGTCCGGGGGCACCGGGGAGCTGTTTTTT. It specifies CASSLNPSGGTGELFF. Together with reference TRBV7-3 and TRBJ2-2, the CDR3 gives the full variable domain: GAGVSQTPSNKVTEKGKYVELRCDPISGHTALYWYRQSLGQGPEFLIYFQGTGAADDSGLPNDRFFAVRPEGSVSTLKIQRTERGDSAVYLCASSLNPSGGTGELFFGEGSRLTVL.

This clonotype was counted many times. This chain connects TRBV12-3 or TRBV12-4 to TRBJ2-6; perhaps D is TRBD1 or TRBD2 (5 bases each). Trimming cost V 6 bases and J 4 bases, with 13 bases left between them. The CDR3 totals 15 residues. CDR3 protein: CASRPPGAGANVLTF. In DNA form, the CDR3 reads TGTGCCAGCAGGCCCCCCGGGGCCGGGGCCAACGTCCTGACTTTC.

This chain links TRBV6-5 with TRBJ2-3, with 8 bases matching TRBD1. Germline V gene lookup returns CDR1 MNHEY and CDR2 SVGAGI. V lost 0 bases and J lost 13; bases outside the gene matches: 9. This CDR3 is 14 amino acids long. CDR3 residues: CASSYSSGAGGKYF. The CDR3 nucleotides read TGTGCCAGCAGTTACTCGAGTGGGGCAGGGGGCAAGTATTTT.

This clonotype has ten or more counts. The chain carries TRBV6-4 and TRBJ2-4; D is ambiguous. The CDR3 extends over 12 amino acids. Trimming left V 5 bases short and J 9 bases short, with 11 bases between. Germline-derived CDR1 and CDR2 are MRHNA and SNTAGT. CDR3 residues: CASSHRTVIQYF. CDR3 sequence (DNA): TGTGCCAGCAGTCATCGGACGGTCATTCAGTACTTC.

Concerning this clonotype: This clone may be a read error of a much larger clone one base away. The genes are TRBV4-2 and TRBJ1-1, with D possibly TRBD1 on 5 matching bases. Germline CDR1 LGHNA, CDR2 YNFKEQ. This CDR3 is 15 amino acids long. In DNA form, the CDR3 reads TGTACCAGCAGCCAAGGACCGGGGCTGAACACTGAAGCTTTCTTT. Translated, it gives CTSSQGPGLNTEAFF.

This chain connects TRBV3-1 to TRBJ2-3; TRBD2 matches at 8 bases. Germline V gene sequence: CDR1 LGHDT, CDR2 YNNKEL (reference sequence). The CDR3 is made up of 15 amino acids. Unmatched junction bases numbered 7, after V lost 3 bases and J lost 5 bases. The CDR3 DNA sequence: TGTGCCAGCAGCCATAACGCGGGAGGAGAAGATACGCAGTATTTT. Protein: CASSHNAGGEDTQYF.

This clonotype has just a few counts. The chain joins TRBV27 to TRBJ1-1; no reliable D call. This CDR3 comprises 13 residues. Between the trimmed V and J ends, which lost 5 bases and 5 bases, there was a span of 12 bases. Germline V gene data show CDR1 as MNHEY and CDR2 as SMNVEV (reference sequence). The CDR3 here is CASSEGSGTEAFF. The DNA for the CDR3 is TGTGCCAGCAGTGAAGGGAGTGGGACTGAAGCTTTCTTT.

The CDR3 coding sequence is TGTGCCAGCAGGCCAGAGAGGGGCGCAGGGACTGAAGCTTTCTTT. This translates into CASRPERGAGTEAFF. The rearrangement joins TRBV28 to TRBJ1-1, with a possible D match to TRBD1 (5 bases). V lost 6 bases, J lost 5 bases, and 19 bases lay in between. This CDR3 comprises 15 residues. Germline CDR1 reads MDHEN; CDR2 reads SYDVKM. The full variable domain, in which reference TRBV28 and TRBJ1-1 provide the parts outside the CDR3, is DVKVTQSSRYLVKRTGEKVFLECVQDMDHENMFWYRQDPGLGLRLIYFSYDVKMKEKGDIPEGYSVSREKKERFSLILESASTNQTSMYLCASRPERGAGTEAFFGQGTRLTVV.

This clonotype was observed a handful of times. The chain joins TRBV7-6 to TRBJ2-4; 7 bases align to TRBD2. CDR3 size: 19 residues. The J segment lost 3 bases and the V segment lost 5 bases, leaving 19 bases of the junction unmatched. The germline V gene encodes CDR1 SGHVS and CDR2 FNYEAQ. The CDR3 region has the DNA TGTGCCAGCAGCCGACAAGCGGGACTCAGCATAGAAGGCAAAAACATTCAGTACTTC. Translation gives CASSRQAGLSIEGKNIQYF. The full variable domain, rest sourced from reference TRBV7-6 and TRBJ2-4, is GAGVSQSPRYKVTKRGQDVALRCDPISGHVSLYWYRQALGQGPEFLTYFNYEAQQDKSGLPNDRFSAERPEGSISTLTIQRTEQRDSAMYRCASSRQAGLSIEGKNIQYFGAGTRLSVL.

A note on this clonotype: An end of the junction differs from the germline gene, which may be a read error. The rearrangement links TRBV6-5 to TRBJ2-2, with TRBD2 matching over 8 bases. This CDR3 is 16 amino acids long. CDR1 is MNHEY and CDR2 is SVGAGI in the germline V gene. The CDR3 nucleotides are TGTGCCAGCAGTTACCTGGCGGGGGGAGTGTCCGGGGGGCTGTTTTTT. Translation: CASSYLAGGVSGGLFF.

The CDR3 coding sequence is TGTGCCAGCAGCTTAGCGATGAGCTTGAGCTCCTACAATGAGCAGTTCTTC. This encodes CASSLAMSLSSYNEQFF. V and J are TRBV7-2 and TRBJ2-1; D gene unclear. Germline V lookup: CDR1 SGHTA, CDR2 FQGNSA. This CDR3 contains 17 residues. The V gene lost 0 bases and the J gene lost 0 bases, with 12 bases spanning the gap.

This clonotype has at least ten counts. The chain uses TRBV5-4 and TRBJ2-3; D gene unclear. CDR3 length: 13 amino acids. Trimming stripped 3 bases from V and 0 bases from J, with 5 bases between. Germline CDR1 SGHNT, CDR2 YYREEE (reference sequence). CDR3 amino acids: CASSWQSTDTQYF. The CDR3 DNA follows: TGTGCCAGCAGCTGGCAGAGCACAGATACGCAGTATTTT.

The chain links TRBV28 to TRBJ2-3; the match to TRBD1 covers 8 bases. The CDR3 sequence is 17 residues long. V was clipped by 5 bases and J by 1 base; unmatched bases: 11. From germline, CDR1 is MDHEN and CDR2 SYDVKM. The CDR3 loop is CASSPLTGQVGTDTQYF. The CDR3 DNA follows: TGTGCCAGCAGTCCCCTCACGGGACAGGTCGGCACAGATACGCAGTATTTT.

There are many counts of this clonotype. The chain is built from TRBV5-1 and TRBJ1-1, with D possibly being TRBD1 (5 bases). CDR1 is SGHRS and CDR2 is YFSETQ in the germline V gene. Trimming removed 5 bases from V and 0 bases from J, with 11 bases in between. The CDR3 consists of 14 residues. For the CDR3, the DNA is TGCGCCAGCAGGGCAGGGACCATGAACACTGAAGCTTTCTTT. This gives the protein CASRAGTMNTEAFF.